The entry that follows covers one T cell receptor (beta chain) sequence. Its target is unknown. CDR1 and CDR2 from the germline V gene are MNHNY and SVGAGI (reference sequence). This CDR3 has 11 amino acids. V was clipped by 10 bases and J by 11 bases, with 17 bases between them. The record originates from a study of cytomegalovirus exposure and HLA in healthy donors. Regarding the study as a whole: Presence/absence analyses supposed approximately even sequencing depth among donors. Earlier analysis yielded a pattern in which most TCR beta V segments were productive about 87% or about 30% of the time.

These donors, healthy bone marrow donors, were studied. The PCR ran on 60 Vbeta and 13 Jbeta primers. The data were produced by immunoSEQ multiplex PCR, yet TCRdb's version contains in-frame clones alone and is incomplete. Among 150,000 to 200,000 clones, 62% were seen once, and the ten largest hold 2.5% to 3%. This TCR derives from a man aged 40-49 years in good health and CMV-seronegative. This chain joins TRBV6-6 and TRBJ2-5; D remains unclear. The sample was PBMCs. This CDR3 reads CATFLANEQYF. The CDR3 coding sequence is TGTGCCACCTTCCTTGCGAATGAGCAGTACTTC.